These T cell receptor beta chains were read from a single sample in a study of cytomegalovirus exposure and HLA in healthy donors. Measured with immunoSEQ multiplex PCR; TCRdb has only the in-frame clones, and not every one. The sample holds under 200,000 clones, more than 65% seen once. The sequencing sample was made of PBMCs. Every receptor here comes from a woman in her 50s in good health and CMV-seronegative. CDR3s include the opening cysteine and the closing phenylalanine or tryptophan. D genes are given only for firm matches. Only some rows state a clone size, as once, few, many or a class for expanded clones.

cdr3_length j_call v_call clone_size d_call cdr3_aa cdr3_nt
14 TRBJ1-4 TRBV4-3 - - CASSHGTSREKLFF TGCGCCAGCAGCCATGGAACTTCGAGGGAAAAACTGTTTTTT
15 TRBJ2-7 TRBV7-3 few TRBD2 CASSRDGGGSYEQYF TGTGCCAGCAGCCGAGACGGCGGGGGCTCCTACGAGCAGTACTTC
16 TRBJ1-2 TRBV11-2 - - CASSLDSTGSGSGYTF TGTGCCAGCAGCTTAGATTCTACAGGGTCCGGGTCGGGCTACACCTTC
12 TRBJ2-7 TRBV29-1 - - CSVHPGGSEQYF TGCAGCGTGCACCCAGGGGGGAGCGAGCAGTACTTC
15 TRBJ2-7 TRBV2 - TRBD2 CASRKTSGWAYEQYF TGTGCCAGCAGGAAAACTAGCGGGTGGGCCTACGAGCAGTACTTC
16 TRBJ1-2 TRBV6-6 few TRBD1 CASSYFDGTGSNGYTF TGTGCCAGCAGTTACTTTGATGGGACAGGGTCCAATGGCTACACCTTC
17 TRBJ2-1 TRBV12-5 - - CASGSSGIGQPLNEQFF TGTGCTAGTGGTTCATCGGGGATTGGCCAACCTCTCAATGAGCAGTTCTTC
15 TRBJ1-5 TRBV7-2 - TRBD1 CASSAPGTGNQPQHF TGTGCCAGCAGCGCCCCCGGGACAGGCAATCAGCCCCAGCATTTT
15 TRBJ1-2 TRBV19 - TRBD1 CASRRSQGASYGYTF TGTGCCAGTAGACGCTCCCAGGGGGCTAGCTATGGCTACACCTTC
15 TRBJ1-5 TRBV2 - - CASSPVGGGGQPQHF TGTGCCAGCAGTCCCGTTGGGGGCGGCGGGCAGCCCCAGCATTTT
14 TRBJ2-1 TRBV9 - TRBD1 CASRGTGVGNEQFF TGTGCCAGCAGGGGGACAGGGGTTGGGAATGAGCAGTTCTTC
15 TRBJ2-7 TRBV28 - - CASSSGQLGSYEQYF TGTGCCAGCAGTTCAGGACAGTTGGGCTCCTACGAGCAGTACTTC
12 TRBJ2-7 TRBV25-1 few - CASSPSSYEQYF TGTGCCAGCAGTCCGTCGTCCTACGAGCAGTACTTC
13 TRBJ2-7 TRBV25-1 - TRBD2 CASRTSGNYEQYF TGTGCCAGCAGAACTAGCGGGAACTACGAGCAGTACTTC
13 TRBJ1-4 TRBV6-5 - - CASSIRQREKLFF TGTGCCAGCTCCATTAGACAACGGGAAAAACTGTTTTTT
15 TRBJ1-1 TRBV4-1 - TRBD1 CASSQVLRTGDEAFF TGCGCCAGCAGCCAAGTATTAAGGACAGGGGATGAAGCTTTCTTT
16 TRBJ2-5 TRBV6-1 - TRBD2 CASSEMVAGGQETQYF TGTGCCAGCAGTGAGATGGTAGCGGGGGGCCAAGAGACCCAGTACTTC
15 TRBJ2-1 TRBV4-2 - TRBD2 CASSQDTNREDEQFF TGTGCCAGCAGCCAAGACACAAACCGGGAGGATGAGCAGTTCTTC
16 TRBJ1-4 TRBV5-1 - - CASSRDMTGLKEKLFF TGCGCCAGCAGCCGTGATATGACAGGCCTCAAGGAAAAACTGTTTTTT
16 TRBJ1-6 TRBV5-5 - - CASSLRENPGNSPLHF TGTGCCAGCAGCTTAAGGGAGAACCCGGGGAATTCACCCCTCCACTTT
13 TRBJ1-2 TRBV11-2 - - CASSLVSGDGYTF TGTGCCAGCAGCTTAGTCTCAGGGGATGGCTACACCTTC
16 TRBJ2-1 TRBV21-1 - - CASSKVVTGDSNEQFF TGTGCCAGCAGCAAAGTAGTGACAGGGGATTCCAATGAGCAGTTCTTC
17 TRBJ2-6 TRBV25-1 - - CASSESRDSSILGGLTF TGTGCCAGCAGTGAATCTAGGGACAGCTCTATCCTGGGGGGCCTGACTTTC
13 TRBJ1-1 TRBV11-2 few - CASSSSLNTEAFF TGTGCCAGCAGCTCCTCCTTAAACACTGAAGCTTTCTTT
16 TRBJ1-2 TRBV19 - TRBD1 CASSPLLGTGLYGYTF TGTGCCAGTAGTCCCCTCCTAGGGACAGGGCTCTATGGCTACACCTTC
16 TRBJ2-3 TRBV5-1 - TRBD2 CAGSLAGGGFTDTQYF TGCGCCGGCAGCTTAGCGGGAGGAGGTTTCACAGATACGCAGTATTTT
14 TRBJ2-2 TRBV11-2 once - CASSPGVNTGELFF TGTGCCAGCAGCCCAGGTGTGAACACCGGGGAGCTGTTTTTT
16 TRBJ2-1 TRBV7-3 - TRBD2 CASSLGSGGPYNEQFF TGTGCCAGCAGCTTAGGAAGCGGGGGACCCTACAATGAGCAGTTCTTC
12 TRBJ2-1 TRBV5-1 - TRBD1 CASSFGTDEQFF TGCGCCAGCAGCTTTGGGACAGATGAGCAGTTCTTC
12 TRBJ1-1 TRBV2 - - CASSGDYTEAFF TGTGCCAGCTCAGGGGATTACACTGAAGCTTTCTTT
14 TRBJ1-1 TRBV25-1 - - CASNYGGSNTEAFF TGTGCCAGCAACTACGGGGGATCGAACACTGAAGCTTTCTTT